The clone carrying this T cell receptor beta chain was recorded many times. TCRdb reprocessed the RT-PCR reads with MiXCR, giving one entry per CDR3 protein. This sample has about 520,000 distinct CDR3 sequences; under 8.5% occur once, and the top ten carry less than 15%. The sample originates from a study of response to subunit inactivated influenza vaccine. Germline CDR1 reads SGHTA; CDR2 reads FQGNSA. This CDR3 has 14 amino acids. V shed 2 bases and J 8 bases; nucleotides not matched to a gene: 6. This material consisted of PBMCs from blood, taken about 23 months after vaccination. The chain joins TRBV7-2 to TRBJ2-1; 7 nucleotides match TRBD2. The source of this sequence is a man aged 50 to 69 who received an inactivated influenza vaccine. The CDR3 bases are TGTGCCAGCAGCTTAAGCGGGAAGGGGCATGAGCAGTTCTTC. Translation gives CASSLSGKGHEQFF.